This T cell receptor beta chain was sequenced in a study of T-cell reconstitution after alpha-beta-depleted transplantation in children. During its preparation, the TCRbeta library received unique molecular identifiers. TCRdb re-called the PCR reads through MiXCR, storing one row per CDR3 protein. The sample contains about 300,000 distinct CDR3 sequences, 6% to 10% of which appear only once. Findings and limits, study-wide: T-cell counts and diversity at one year post-transplant came mainly from newly produced T cells. Alpha-beta T cells about two months after transplant reportedly derived from several hundred expanded graft clones.

This clonotype was observed at least ten times. Its target is not known. This sample comprised peripheral blood, obtained 360 days after TCRalphabeta/CD19-depleted stem cell transplant. The clonotype originates from a female patient aged 2 to 10 who had a stem cell transplant for Fanconi anemia, so the T cells may come from the graft donor.

The CDR3 protein is CSAAGSVAKNIQYF. The CDR3 region has the DNA TGCAGTGCCGCTGGCTCTGTAGCCAAAAACATTCAGTACTTC. V and J are TRBV20-1 and TRBJ2-4, with D hard to call. V was cut by 6 bases and J by 0 bases, with 12 bases left in between. Germline lookup yields CDR1 DFQATT and CDR2 SNEGSKA (reference sequence). This CDR3 comprises 14 residues.